A selection of T cell receptor beta chains follows, all from one sample in a study of breast tumors, draining lymph nodes, adjacent tissues. TCRdb ran MiXCR on the multiplex PCR reads and lists one entry per CDR3 protein. The sample lists over 200,000 distinct CDR3 sequences, less than 40% seen once, with 3.6% in the top ten. The sequenced material came from axillary lymph node tissue. The receptor set was obtained from a female donor with breast cancer. Some clones in this sample may be carry-over from other donors' samples. CDR3s include the opening cysteine and the closing phenylalanine or tryptophan. The D gene is left open where the match is weak. Clone size is not always given. Where it is, it says once, few, many or a class for expanded clones.

d_call: TRBD1
clone_size: -
v_call: TRBV18
j_call: TRBJ1-5
cdr3_aa: CASSKTGTGDINQPQHF
cdr3_nt: TGTGCCAGCTCAAAAACCGGGACAGGGGATATCAATCAGCCCCAGCATTTT

d_call: TRBD2
clone_size: -
v_call: TRBV20-1
j_call: TRBJ2-5
cdr3_aa: CSARREGTQYF
cdr3_nt: TGCAGTGCTAGACGGGAGGGGACCCAGTACTTC

d_call: -
clone_size: -
v_call: TRBV5-4
j_call: TRBJ2-2
cdr3_aa: CASSLSGGPTGELFF
cdr3_nt: TGTGCCAGCAGCTTATCAGGGGGGCCCACCGGGGAGCTGTTTTTT

d_call: TRBD2
clone_size: many
v_call: TRBV30
j_call: TRBJ2-7
cdr3_aa: CAWRTSGITYEQYF
cdr3_nt: TGTGCCTGGAGGACTAGCGGGATAACCTACGAGCAGTACTTC

d_call: -
clone_size: many
v_call: TRBV9
j_call: TRBJ2-2
cdr3_aa: CASSAIGTNTGELFF
cdr3_nt: TGTGCCAGCAGCGCAATTGGGACAAACACCGGGGAGCTGTTTTTT

d_call: TRBD1
clone_size: -
v_call: TRBV20-1
j_call: TRBJ1-6
cdr3_aa: CSAIGQGHSPLHF
cdr3_nt: TGCAGTGCTATTGGACAGGGTCATTCACCCCTCCACTTT

d_call: -
clone_size: few
v_call: TRBV6-5
j_call: TRBJ2-3
cdr3_aa: CASSHSRVGTDTQYF
cdr3_nt: TGTGCCAGCAGTCACTCGCGGGTAGGCACAGATACGCAGTATTTT

d_call: -
clone_size: many
v_call: TRBV6-1
j_call: TRBJ1-3
cdr3_aa: CASSNWGPGNTIYF
cdr3_nt: TGTGCCAGCAGCAACTGGGGGCCTGGAAACACCATATATTTT

d_call: TRBD2
clone_size: many
v_call: TRBV4-2
j_call: TRBJ2-3
cdr3_aa: CASSQARTSPTDTQYF
cdr3_nt: TGTGCCAGCAGCCAAGCCCGGACTAGCCCCACAGATACGCAGTATTTT

d_call: -
clone_size: many
v_call: TRBV7-9
j_call: TRBJ2-3
cdr3_aa: CASSSPTTSYTSTDTQYF
cdr3_nt: TGTGCCAGCAGCTCGCCCACGACTAGTTATACTAGCACAGATACGCAGTATTTT

d_call: -
clone_size: few
v_call: TRBV7-2
j_call: TRBJ1-1
cdr3_aa: CASSLVTDTEAFF
cdr3_nt: TGTGCCAGCAGCTTAGTTACAGACACTGAAGCTTTCTTT

d_call: -
clone_size: -
v_call: TRBV9
j_call: TRBJ1-4
cdr3_aa: CANSVGDINEKLFF
cdr3_nt: TGTGCCAACAGCGTAGGGGATATTAATGAAAAACTGTTTTTT

d_call: -
clone_size: -
v_call: TRBV5-1
j_call: TRBJ2-5
cdr3_aa: CASSLVRTMVGETQYF
cdr3_nt: TGCGCCAGCAGCTTGGTAAGGACTATGGTAGGAGAGACCCAGTACTTC

d_call: TRBD2
clone_size: -
v_call: TRBV7-9
j_call: TRBJ2-3
cdr3_aa: CASSQDPSGGARDTQYF
cdr3_nt: TGTGCCAGCAGCCAAGATCCCAGCGGGGGGGCCAGAGATACGCAGTATTTT

d_call: -
clone_size: many
v_call: TRBV20-1
j_call: TRBJ2-1
cdr3_aa: CSARVRGLARNEQFF
cdr3_nt: TGCAGTGCTAGAGTCCGCGGGCTAGCGAGAAATGAGCAGTTCTTC

d_call: -
clone_size: -
v_call: TRBV20-1
j_call: TRBJ2-3
cdr3_aa: CSARTGVQDTQYF
cdr3_nt: TGCAGTGCTAGGACGGGGGTCCAAGATACGCAGTATTTT

d_call: -
clone_size: -
v_call: TRBV28
j_call: TRBJ2-7
cdr3_aa: CASSVGQRSYEQYF
cdr3_nt: TGTGCCAGCAGTGTTGGTCAGCGATCCTACGAGCAGTACTTC

d_call: TRBD1
clone_size: many
v_call: TRBV19
j_call: TRBJ1-4
cdr3_aa: CASSRRDRAEKLFF
cdr3_nt: TGTGCCAGTAGTCGACGGGACAGGGCCGAAAAACTGTTTTTT

d_call: TRBD2
clone_size: many
v_call: TRBV9
j_call: TRBJ2-5
cdr3_aa: CASSPGLAGQETQYF
cdr3_nt: TGTGCCAGCAGCCCGGGACTAGCGGGCCAAGAGACCCAGTACTTC

d_call: -
clone_size: many
v_call: TRBV20-1
j_call: TRBJ1-5
cdr3_aa: CSARIFGTVNQPQHF
cdr3_nt: TGCAGTGCTAGGATTTTCGGGACCGTAAATCAGCCCCAGCATTTT

d_call: -
clone_size: -
v_call: TRBV12-3/TRBV12-4
j_call: TRBJ2-7
cdr3_aa: CASSFARPPDSSYEQYF
cdr3_nt: TGTGCCAGCAGTTTCGCGAGACCGCCGGATAGCTCCTACGAGCAGTACTTC

d_call: -
clone_size: many
v_call: TRBV2
j_call: TRBJ1-3
cdr3_aa: CASSGGRTGNTIYF
cdr3_nt: TGTGCCAGCAGTGGGGGACGGACAGGAAACACCATATATTTT

d_call: TRBD1
clone_size: -
v_call: TRBV4-3
j_call: TRBJ2-5
cdr3_aa: CASSQNTGQVETQYF
cdr3_nt: TGCGCCAGCAGCCAAAACACCGGACAGGTGGAGACCCAGTACTTC

d_call: -
clone_size: -
v_call: TRBV20-1
j_call: TRBJ2-1
cdr3_aa: CSAGAGASYTEQFF
cdr3_nt: TGCAGTGCCGGGGCGGGGGCCTCCTACACTGAGCAGTTCTTC

d_call: TRBD2
clone_size: -
v_call: TRBV5-6
j_call: TRBJ2-1
cdr3_aa: CASSYAGAGYNEQFF
cdr3_nt: TGTGCCAGCAGCTACGCGGGAGCAGGGTACAATGAGCAGTTCTTC

d_call: -
clone_size: -
v_call: TRBV2
j_call: TRBJ1-2
cdr3_aa: CASSSLSRGNTF
cdr3_nt: TGTGCCAGCAGCAGCTTATCTAGGGGAAACACCTTC

d_call: -
clone_size: many
v_call: TRBV4-3
j_call: TRBJ1-2
cdr3_aa: CASSQDETGTHGYTF
cdr3_nt: TGCGCCAGCAGCCAAGATGAAACAGGAACTCATGGCTACACCTTC

d_call: TRBD2
clone_size: many
v_call: TRBV2
j_call: TRBJ2-3
cdr3_aa: CASSPGLAGETDTQYF
cdr3_nt: TGTGCCAGCAGTCCGGGACTAGCGGGAGAAACGGATACGCAGTATTTT

d_call: TRBD1
clone_size: -
v_call: TRBV27
j_call: TRBJ2-1
cdr3_aa: CASSLSYPDRDNEQFF
cdr3_nt: TGTGCCAGCAGTTTATCTTACCCGGACAGGGACAATGAGCAGTTCTTC

d_call: -
clone_size: many
v_call: TRBV29-1
j_call: TRBJ1-2
cdr3_aa: CSVEEMNYGYTF
cdr3_nt: TGCAGCGTTGAGGAGATGAACTATGGCTACACCTTC

d_call: -
clone_size: -
v_call: TRBV6-5
j_call: TRBJ2-2
cdr3_aa: CASSHDTTSSGELFF
cdr3_nt: TGTGCCAGCAGTCACGATACCACTAGCTCCGGGGAGCTGTTTTTT

d_call: TRBD2
clone_size: many
v_call: TRBV6-6
j_call: TRBJ2-7
cdr3_aa: CASSREGSGSKYYEQYF
cdr3_nt: TGTGCCAGCAGCAGGGAAGGTAGCGGGAGTAAATACTACGAGCAGTACTTC

d_call: -
clone_size: -
v_call: TRBV7-4
j_call: TRBJ1-1
cdr3_aa: CASSSRAPDTEAFF
cdr3_nt: TGTGCCAGCAGCTCCAGGGCTCCAGACACTGAAGCTTTCTTT

d_call: TRBD2
clone_size: many
v_call: TRBV12-5
j_call: TRBJ2-7
cdr3_aa: CASGLLAGRQIYEQYF
cdr3_nt: TGTGCTAGTGGTTTACTAGCGGGCCGACAGATCTACGAGCAGTACTTC

d_call: -
clone_size: many
v_call: TRBV6-6
j_call: TRBJ2-5
cdr3_aa: CASSYSNYQYF
cdr3_nt: TGTGCCAGCAGTTACTCAAATTACCAGTACTTC

d_call: -
clone_size: -
v_call: TRBV20-1
j_call: TRBJ1-2
cdr3_aa: CSASLQGSGSGYTF
cdr3_nt: TGCAGTGCTAGCCTACAGGGATCGGGCTCTGGCTACACCTTC

d_call: -
clone_size: many
v_call: TRBV20-1
j_call: TRBJ2-7
cdr3_aa: CSARDPRFAYEQYF
cdr3_nt: TGCAGTGCTAGAGATCCTCGATTCGCCTACGAGCAGTACTTC

d_call: -
clone_size: many
v_call: TRBV24-1
j_call: TRBJ2-2
cdr3_aa: CATSGYTGELFF
cdr3_nt: TGTGCCACCAGTGGCTACACCGGGGAGCTGTTTTTT

d_call: TRBD1
clone_size: many
v_call: TRBV11-3
j_call: TRBJ2-7
cdr3_aa: CASSSTQGAAEQYF
cdr3_nt: TGTGCCAGCAGCTCAACCCAGGGGGCAGCCGAGCAGTACTTC

d_call: -
clone_size: many
v_call: TRBV29-1
j_call: TRBJ2-2
cdr3_aa: CSVGGGAKDTGELFF
cdr3_nt: TGCAGCGTCGGAGGGGGGGCGAAGGACACCGGGGAGCTGTTTTTT

d_call: TRBD2
clone_size: once
v_call: TRBV5-1
j_call: TRBJ2-1
cdr3_aa: CASSLGNSGRSDEQFF
cdr3_nt: TGCGCCAGCAGCTTGGGGAATAGCGGGAGAAGCGATGAGCAGTTCTTC

d_call: -
clone_size: many
v_call: TRBV7-6
j_call: TRBJ2-7
cdr3_aa: CASSPGERQYF
cdr3_nt: TGTGCCAGCAGCCCAGGTGAAAGGCAGTACTTC

d_call: TRBD1
clone_size: many
v_call: TRBV12-3/TRBV12-4
j_call: TRBJ2-2
cdr3_aa: CASSSNRGRGGELFF
cdr3_nt: TGTGCCAGCAGTTCAAACAGGGGGCGCGGCGGGGAGCTGTTTTTT